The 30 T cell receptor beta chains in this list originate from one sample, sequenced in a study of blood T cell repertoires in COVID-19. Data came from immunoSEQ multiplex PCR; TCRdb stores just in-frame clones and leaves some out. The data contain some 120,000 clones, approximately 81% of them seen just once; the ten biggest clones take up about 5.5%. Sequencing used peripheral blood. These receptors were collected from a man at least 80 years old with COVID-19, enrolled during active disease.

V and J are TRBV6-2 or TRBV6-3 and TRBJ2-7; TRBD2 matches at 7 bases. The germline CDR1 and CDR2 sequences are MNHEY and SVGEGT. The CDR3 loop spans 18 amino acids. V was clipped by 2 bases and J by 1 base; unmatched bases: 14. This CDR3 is CASSYTREGLVGSYEQYF. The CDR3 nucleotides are TGTGCCAGCAGTTACACGAGGGAGGGCCTCGTCGGGTCCTACGAGCAGTACTTC.

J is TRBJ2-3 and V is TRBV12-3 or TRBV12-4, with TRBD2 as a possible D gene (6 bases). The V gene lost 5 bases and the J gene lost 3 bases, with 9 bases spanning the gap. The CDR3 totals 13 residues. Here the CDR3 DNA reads TGTGCCAGCAGTCTCCGGGGGACAGATACGCAGTATTTT. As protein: CASSLRGTDTQYF.

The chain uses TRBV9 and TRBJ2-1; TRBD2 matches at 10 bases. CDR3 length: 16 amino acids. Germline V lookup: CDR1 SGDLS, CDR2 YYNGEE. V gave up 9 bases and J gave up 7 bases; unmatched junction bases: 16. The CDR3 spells CATASGSPPLNNEQFF. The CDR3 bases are TGTGCCACCGCTAGCGGGAGCCCGCCCTTGAATAATGAGCAGTTCTTC.

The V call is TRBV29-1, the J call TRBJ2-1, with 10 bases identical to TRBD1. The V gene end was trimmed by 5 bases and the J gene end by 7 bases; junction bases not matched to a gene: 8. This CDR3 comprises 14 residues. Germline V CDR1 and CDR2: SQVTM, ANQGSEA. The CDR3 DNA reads TGCAGCGTTCTACGGGACAGGGGATTTAATGAGCAGTTCTTC. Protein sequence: CSVLRDRGFNEQFF.

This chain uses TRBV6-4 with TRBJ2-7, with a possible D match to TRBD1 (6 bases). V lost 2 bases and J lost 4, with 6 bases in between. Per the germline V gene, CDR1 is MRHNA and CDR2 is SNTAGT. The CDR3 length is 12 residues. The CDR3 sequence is CASSDRGYEQYF. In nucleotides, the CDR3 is TGTGCCAGCAGTGACAGGGGGTACGAGCAGTACTTC.

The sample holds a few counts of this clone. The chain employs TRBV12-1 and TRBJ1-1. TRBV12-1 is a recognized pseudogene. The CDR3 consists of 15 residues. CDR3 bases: TGTGCCAGCAGCCCTATTCTGTTGTTGAACACTGAAGCTTTCTTT. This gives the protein CASSPILLLNTEAFF.

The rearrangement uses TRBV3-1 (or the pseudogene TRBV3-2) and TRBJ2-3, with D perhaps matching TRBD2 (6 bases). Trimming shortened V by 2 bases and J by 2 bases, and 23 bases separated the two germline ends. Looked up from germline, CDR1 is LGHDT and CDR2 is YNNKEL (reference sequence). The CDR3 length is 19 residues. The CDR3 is CASSQNPQIAEFTTDTQYF. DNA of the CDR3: TGTGCCAGCAGCCAAAATCCCCAAATAGCGGAATTTACCACAGATACGCAGTATTTT.

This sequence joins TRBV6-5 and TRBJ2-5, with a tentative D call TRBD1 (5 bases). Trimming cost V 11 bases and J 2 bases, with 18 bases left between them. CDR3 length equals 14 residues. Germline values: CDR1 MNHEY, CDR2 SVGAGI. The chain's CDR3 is CASQGAATQETQYF. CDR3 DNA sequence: TGTGCCTCCCAAGGGGCAGCAACTCAAGAGACCCAGTACTTC.

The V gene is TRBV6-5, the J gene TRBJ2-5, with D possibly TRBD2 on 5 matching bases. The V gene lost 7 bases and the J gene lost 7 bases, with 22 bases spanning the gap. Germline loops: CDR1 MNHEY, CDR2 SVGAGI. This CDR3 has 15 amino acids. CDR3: CASTEPTSKGVTQYF. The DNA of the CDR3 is TGTGCCAGCACCGAGCCGACCTCTAAGGGAGTGACCCAGTACTTC.

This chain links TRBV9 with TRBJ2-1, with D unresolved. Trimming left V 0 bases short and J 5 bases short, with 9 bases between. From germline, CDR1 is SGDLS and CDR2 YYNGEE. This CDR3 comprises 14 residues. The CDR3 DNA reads TGTGCCAGCAGCGTAGGAGGAGCGAACAATGAGCAGTTCTTC. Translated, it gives CASSVGGANNEQFF.

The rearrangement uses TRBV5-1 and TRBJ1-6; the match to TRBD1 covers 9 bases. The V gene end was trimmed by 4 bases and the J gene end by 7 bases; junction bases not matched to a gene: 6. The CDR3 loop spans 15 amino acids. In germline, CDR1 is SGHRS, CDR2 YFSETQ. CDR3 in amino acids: CASSRDRVGNSPLHF. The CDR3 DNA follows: TGCGCCAGCAGCCGGGACAGGGTGGGGAATTCACCCCTCCACTTT.

The CDR3 DNA reads TGTGCCAGTAGAAGGACGGGACTAGCGGGCGAGACCCAGTACTTC. This sequence encodes CASRRTGLAGETQYF. This chain joins TRBV19 and TRBJ2-5; 12 bases map to TRBD2. CDR3 length: 15 amino acids. The junction had 7 bases not matched to a gene; V was cut back by 6 bases and J by 5 bases. From germline, CDR1 is LNHDA and CDR2 SQIVND (reference sequence).

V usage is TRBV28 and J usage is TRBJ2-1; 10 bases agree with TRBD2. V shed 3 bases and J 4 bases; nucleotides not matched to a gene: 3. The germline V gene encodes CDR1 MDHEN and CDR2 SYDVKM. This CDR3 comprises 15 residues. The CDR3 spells CASSFLAGDYNEQFF. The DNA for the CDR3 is TGTGCCAGCAGTTTTCTAGCGGGAGATTACAATGAGCAGTTCTTC.

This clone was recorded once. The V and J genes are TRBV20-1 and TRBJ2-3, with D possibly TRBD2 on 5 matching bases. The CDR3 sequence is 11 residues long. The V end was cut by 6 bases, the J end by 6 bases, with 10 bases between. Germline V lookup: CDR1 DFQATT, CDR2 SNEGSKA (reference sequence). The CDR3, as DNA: TGCAGTGCCGAGTCGGGGGATACGCAGTATTTT. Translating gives CSAESGDTQYF.

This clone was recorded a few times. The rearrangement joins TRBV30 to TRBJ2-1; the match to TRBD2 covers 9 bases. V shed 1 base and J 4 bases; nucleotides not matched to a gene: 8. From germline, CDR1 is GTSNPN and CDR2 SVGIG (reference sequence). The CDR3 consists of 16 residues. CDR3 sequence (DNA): TGTGCCTGGAGTGAGTTAGCGGGAGTGACTTACAATGAGCAGTTCTTC. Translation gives CAWSELAGVTYNEQFF.

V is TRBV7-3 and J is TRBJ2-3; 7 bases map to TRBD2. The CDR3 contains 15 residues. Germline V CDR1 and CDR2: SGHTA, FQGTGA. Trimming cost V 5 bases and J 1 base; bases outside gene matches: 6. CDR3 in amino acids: CASSPRTSGTDTQYF. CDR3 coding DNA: TGTGCCAGCAGCCCCAGGACTAGTGGCACAGATACGCAGTATTTT.

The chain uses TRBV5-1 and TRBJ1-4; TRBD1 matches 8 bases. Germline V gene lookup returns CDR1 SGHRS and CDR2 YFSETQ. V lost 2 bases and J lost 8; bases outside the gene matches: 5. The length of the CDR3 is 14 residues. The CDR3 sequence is CASSLRTGHEKLFF. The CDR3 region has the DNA TGCGCCAGCAGCTTACGGACAGGGCACGAAAAACTGTTTTTT. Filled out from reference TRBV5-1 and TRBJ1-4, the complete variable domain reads KAGVTQTPRYLIKTRGQQVTLSCSPISGHRSVSWYQQTPGQGLQFLFEYFSETQRNKGNFPGRFSGRQFSNSRSEMNVSTLELGDSALYLCASSLRTGHEKLFFGSGTQLSVL.

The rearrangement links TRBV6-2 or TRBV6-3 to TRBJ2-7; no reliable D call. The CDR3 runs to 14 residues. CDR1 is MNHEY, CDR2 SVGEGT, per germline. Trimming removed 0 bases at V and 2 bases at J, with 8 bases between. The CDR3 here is CASSYSGVPYEQYF. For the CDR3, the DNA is TGTGCCAGCAGTTACTCGGGCGTCCCCTACGAGCAGTACTTC.

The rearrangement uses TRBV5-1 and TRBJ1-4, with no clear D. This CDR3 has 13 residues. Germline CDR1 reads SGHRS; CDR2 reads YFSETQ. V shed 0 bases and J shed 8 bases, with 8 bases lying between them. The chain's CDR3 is CASSLGLEEKLFF. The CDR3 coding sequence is TGCGCCAGCAGCTTGGGGCTGGAGGAAAAACTGTTTTTT.

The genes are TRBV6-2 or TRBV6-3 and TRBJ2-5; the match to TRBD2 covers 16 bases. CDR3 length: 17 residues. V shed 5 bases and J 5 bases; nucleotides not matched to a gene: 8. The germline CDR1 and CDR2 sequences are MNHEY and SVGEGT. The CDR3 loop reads CASSKGTSGRALETQYF. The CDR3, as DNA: TGTGCCAGCAGTAAGGGGACTAGCGGGAGGGCCCTGGAGACCCAGTACTTC.

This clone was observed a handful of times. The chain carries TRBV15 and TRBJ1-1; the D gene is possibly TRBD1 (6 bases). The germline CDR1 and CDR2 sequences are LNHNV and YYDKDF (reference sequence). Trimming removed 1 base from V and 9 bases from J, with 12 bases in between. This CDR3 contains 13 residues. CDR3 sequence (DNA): TGTGCCACCAGCAGAGGGCAGGGGTGGCAAGCTTTCTTT. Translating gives CATSRGQGWQAFF. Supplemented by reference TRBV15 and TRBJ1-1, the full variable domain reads DAMVIQNPRYQVTQFGKPVTLSCSQTLNHNVMYWYQQKSSQAPKLLFHYYDKDFNNEADTPDNFQSRRPNTSFCFLDIRSPGLGDTAMYLCATSRGQGWQAFFGQGTRLTVV.

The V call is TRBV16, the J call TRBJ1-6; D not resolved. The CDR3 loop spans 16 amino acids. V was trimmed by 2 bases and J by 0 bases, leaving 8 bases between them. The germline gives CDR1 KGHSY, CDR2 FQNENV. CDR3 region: CASSQRRSSYNSPLHF. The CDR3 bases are TGTGCCAGCAGCCAAAGGAGGAGCTCCTATAATTCACCCCTCCACTTT.

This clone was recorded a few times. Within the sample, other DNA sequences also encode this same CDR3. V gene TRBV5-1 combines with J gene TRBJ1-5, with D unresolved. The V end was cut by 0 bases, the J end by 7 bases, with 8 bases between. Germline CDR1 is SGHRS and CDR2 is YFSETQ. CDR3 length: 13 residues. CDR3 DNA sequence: TGCGCCAGCAGCTTGGTCGGGGAACAGCCCCAGCATTTT. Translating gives CASSLVGEQPQHF.

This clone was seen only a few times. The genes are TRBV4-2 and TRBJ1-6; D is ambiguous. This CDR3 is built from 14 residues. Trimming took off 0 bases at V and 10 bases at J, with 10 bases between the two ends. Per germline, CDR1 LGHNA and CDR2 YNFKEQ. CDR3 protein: CASSQESHSSPLHF. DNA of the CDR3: TGTGCCAGCAGCCAAGAATCCCACAGCTCACCCCTCCACTTT.

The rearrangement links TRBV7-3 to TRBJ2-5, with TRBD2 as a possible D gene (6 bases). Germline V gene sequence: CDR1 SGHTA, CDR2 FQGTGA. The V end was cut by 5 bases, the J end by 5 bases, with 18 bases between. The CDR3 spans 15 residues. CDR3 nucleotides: TGTGCCAGCAGCACCGCGGGGTCCCGTGGGGAGACCCAGTACTTC. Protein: CASSTAGSRGETQYF.

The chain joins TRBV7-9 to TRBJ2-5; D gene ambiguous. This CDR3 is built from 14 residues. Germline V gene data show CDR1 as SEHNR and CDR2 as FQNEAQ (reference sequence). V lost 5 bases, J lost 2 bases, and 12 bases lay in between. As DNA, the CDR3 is TGTGCCAGCAGCCAAGTGTCGGGTCAAGAGACCCAGTACTTC. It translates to CASSQVSGQETQYF.

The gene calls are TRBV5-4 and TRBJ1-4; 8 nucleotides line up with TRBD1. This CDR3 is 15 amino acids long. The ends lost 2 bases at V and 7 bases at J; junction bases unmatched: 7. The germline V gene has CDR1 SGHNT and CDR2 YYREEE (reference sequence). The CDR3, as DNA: TGTGCCAGCAGCTTCATGACAGGGGCGGGTGAAAAACTGTTTTTT. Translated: CASSFMTGAGEKLFF.

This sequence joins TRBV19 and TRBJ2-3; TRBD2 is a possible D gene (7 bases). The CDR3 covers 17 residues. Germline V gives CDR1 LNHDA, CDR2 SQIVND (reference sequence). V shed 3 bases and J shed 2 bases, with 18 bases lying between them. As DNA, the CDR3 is TGTGCCAGTAGTATCCCGCAGGGGAGGGGTTACACAGATACGCAGTATTTT. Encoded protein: CASSIPQGRGYTDTQYF.

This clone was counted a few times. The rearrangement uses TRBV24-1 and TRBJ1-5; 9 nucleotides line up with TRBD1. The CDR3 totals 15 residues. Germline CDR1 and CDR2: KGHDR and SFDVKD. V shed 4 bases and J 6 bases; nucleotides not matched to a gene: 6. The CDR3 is CATSEDGTGSQPQHF. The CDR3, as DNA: TGTGCCACCAGTGAAGACGGGACAGGGAGTCAGCCCCAGCATTTT.

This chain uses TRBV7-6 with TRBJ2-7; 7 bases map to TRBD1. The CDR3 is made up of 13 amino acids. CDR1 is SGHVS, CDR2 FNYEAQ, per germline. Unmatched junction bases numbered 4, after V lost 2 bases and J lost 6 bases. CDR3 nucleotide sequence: TGTGCCAGCAGCTTAAACAGGGGAAGCGAGCAGTACTTC. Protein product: CASSLNRGSEQYF.